Sequencing of this T cell receptor (beta chain) was carried out in a study of blood T cell repertoires in COVID-19. This CDR3 contains 15 residues. Germline lookup yields CDR1 MDHEN and CDR2 SYDVKM. J gave up 2 bases and V 4 bases, and 3 bases lay outside the gene matches. This clone has just a few counts. TCRdb keeps only in-frame clones here, not all; method: immunoSEQ multiplex PCR. The sample shows 60,000 to 90,000 clones, 75% to 95% of them seen only once. What was sequenced was peripheral blood. This sequence joins TRBV28 and TRBJ2-1; 9 nucleotides agree with TRBD2. The source of this sequence is a woman of 80 years or more with acute or convalescent COVID-19. The CDR3 region is CASSSSGGTYNEQFF. DNA of the CDR3: TGTGCCAGCAGTTCCAGCGGGGGGACCTACAATGAGCAGTTCTTC.